The clone carrying this TCR beta chain was observed a few times. The data were taken from a study of blood T cells in healthy people across ages. It was with a sample-barcoded 5' primer and a J-beta primer mix that a second PCR of roughly 6 to 12 cycles was run. A tag from a template-switch adaptor with 12 random nucleotides marked each cDNA molecule. All samples yielded 2.5 million or more CDR3-containing paired-end reads. MiXCR was run by TCRdb on the 5' RACE reads, yielding one entry per CDR3 protein. The data contain hundreds of thousands of distinct CDR3 sequences, roughly three fifths of them seen just once; the ten biggest clones take up 20% to 30%. Total RNA was isolated from each sample in quantities of at least 5.5 micrograms. Germline CDR1 MNHNS, CDR2 SASEGT. V shed 4 bases, J shed 8 bases, and the junction held 17 bases outside the gene matches. The CDR3 runs to 17 residues.

This receptor was identified in a middle-aged man in good health. V gene TRBV6-1 combines with J gene TRBJ2-3; 8 bases align to TRBD2. The source material was blood. CDR3 loop: CASSATAPGGTLGTQYF. The CDR3, as DNA: TGTGCCAGCAGTGCAACTGCGCCGGGGGGGACTCTAGGTACGCAGTATTTT.